These 22 T cell receptor beta chains originate from one sample sequenced in a study. Data came from immunoSEQ multiplex PCR; TCRdb stores just in-frame clones and leaves some out. The sample records around 50,000 clones, over 90% being singletons. Sequencing was done on a sample of PBMCs. All receptors come from a man aged 35 to 55 with rheumatoid arthritis.

The chain joins TRBV27 to TRBJ2-7, with TRBD1 identical over 8 bases. Germline-derived CDR1 and CDR2 are MNHEY and SMNVEV (reference sequence). V shed 6 bases and J 0 bases; nucleotides not matched to a gene: 4. The CDR3 spans 14 residues. The CDR3 DNA sequence: TGTGCCAGCAGGCGGACAGGGAGCTCCTACGAGCAGTACTTC. It is translated as CASRRTGSSYEQYF.

The chain recombines TRBV7-3 with TRBJ2-1, with unresolved D. Trimming cost V 4 bases and J 2 bases, with 12 bases left between them. This CDR3 is 15 amino acids long. Germline CDR1 and CDR2: SGHTA and FQGTGA. CDR3 residues: CASSSPMAPYNEQFF. The CDR3 nucleotides are TGTGCCAGCAGCTCCCCGATGGCCCCCTACAATGAGCAGTTCTTC.

The chain combines TRBV19 with TRBJ2-2, with TRBD1 as a possible D gene (6 bases). V lost 4 bases to trimming and J lost 0 bases, with 9 bases between them. Germline loops: CDR1 LNHDA, CDR2 SQIVND (reference sequence). This CDR3 contains 15 residues. CDR3 amino acids: CASSTGTTNTGELFF. For the CDR3, the DNA is TGTGCCAGTAGTACAGGGACAACGAACACCGGGGAGCTGTTTTTT. The whole variable domain, filled in from reference TRBV19 and TRBJ2-2, reads DGGITQSPKYLFRKEGQNVTLSCEQNLNHDAMYWYRQDPGQGLRLIYYSQIVNDFQKGDIAEGYSVSREKKESFPLTVTSAQKNPTAFYLCASSTGTTNTGELFFGEGSRLTVL.

The rearrangement joins TRBV11-1 to TRBJ2-7; 7 positions match TRBD1. The CDR3 sequence is 14 residues long. Unmatched junction bases numbered 4, after V lost 4 bases and J lost 1 base. Germline lookup yields CDR1 SGHAT and CDR2 FQDESV (reference sequence). As DNA, the CDR3 is TGTGCCAGCAGCTCCGGGACAGCTTCCTACGAGCAGTACTTC. Encoded protein: CASSSGTASYEQYF.

This chain links TRBV28 with TRBJ1-1; D is unresolved. Trimming took off 4 bases at V and 0 bases at J, with 6 bases between the two ends. CDR1 and CDR2 (germline): MDHEN, SYDVKM. This CDR3 spans 13 amino acids. Written as DNA, the CDR3 is TGTGCCAGCAGTTGGGAGATGAACACTGAAGCTTTCTTT. This translates into CASSWEMNTEAFF.

This chain uses TRBV7-9 with TRBJ2-1, with a tentative D call TRBD2 (5 bases). With 5 bases removed from V and 0 bases from J, the gap between germline ends came to 11 bases. Germline loops: CDR1 SEHNR, CDR2 FQNEAQ (reference sequence). The CDR3 loop spans 15 amino acids. The CDR3 region is CASSPDSSSYNEQFF. Written as DNA, the CDR3 is TGTGCCAGCAGCCCGGACTCGAGCTCCTACAATGAGCAGTTCTTC.

The chain is built from TRBV18 and TRBJ1-2, with a weak D call TRBD1 (6 bases). With 3 bases removed from V and 3 bases from J, the gap between germline ends came to 17 bases. This CDR3 region has 16 residues. CDR1 is KGHSH, CDR2 LQKENI, per germline. The CDR3: CASSPSTGLGDYGYTF. CDR3 DNA: TGTGCCAGCTCACCTTCCACAGGGCTGGGGGACTATGGCTACACCTTC.

CDR3 in DNA: TGTGCCAGCAGGCAAACAGGGGTGGAAAAACTGTTTTTT. This translates into CASRQTGVEKLFF. The rearrangement links TRBV6-5 to TRBJ1-4; 7 positions match TRBD1. This CDR3 is 13 amino acids long. Germline V gene data show CDR1 as MNHEY and CDR2 as SVGAGI. Trimming took 6 bases from V and 8 from J; bases not matched to a gene: 6.

This chain uses TRBV19 with TRBJ2-1; 7 bases align to TRBD2. This CDR3 is 14 amino acids long. Germline CDR1 and CDR2: LNHDA and SQIVND (reference sequence). V shed 4 bases, J shed 7 bases, and the junction held 7 bases outside the gene matches. Here the CDR3 DNA reads TGTGCCAGTAGTACCCTACTAGCGAATAATGAGCAGTTCTTC. Encoded protein: CASSTLLANNEQFF. Drawing the rest from reference TRBV19 and TRBJ2-1, the complete variable domain is DGGITQSPKYLFRKEGQNVTLSCEQNLNHDAMYWYRQDPGQGLRLIYYSQIVNDFQKGDIAEGYSVSREKKESFPLTVTSAQKNPTAFYLCASSTLLANNEQFFGPGTRLTVL.

The J gene is TRBJ2-7, the V gene TRBV18; D might be TRBD1 (6 bases). Per the germline V gene, CDR1 is KGHSH and CDR2 is LQKENI. The CDR3 is 15 amino acids. The V end was cut by 4 bases, the J end by 2 bases, with 15 bases between. This CDR3 reads CASSRDTHGTYEQYF. As DNA, the CDR3 is TGTGCCAGCTCACGGGACACCCACGGAACCTACGAGCAGTACTTC.

The chain is built from TRBV6-5 and TRBJ1-1; D remains unclear. Germline CDR1 is MNHEY and CDR2 is SVGAGI. The CDR3 runs to 12 residues. V was trimmed by 7 bases and J by 2 bases, leaving 8 bases between them. The CDR3 DNA reads TGTGCCAGCATGGAGGTAAACACTGAAGCTTTCTTT. Protein sequence: CASMEVNTEAFF.

This clone showed up just once. V gene TRBV7-2 combines with J gene TRBJ1-1; D ambiguous. The CDR3 length is 14 residues. V was clipped by 6 bases and J by 1 base, with 12 bases between them. Germline loops: CDR1 SGHTA, CDR2 FQGNSA. CDR3 sequence (DNA): TGTGCCAGCAGTACCCTAGGGCCGAACACTGAAGCTTTCTTT. Protein product: CASSTLGPNTEAFF.

About this clone: The junction departs from germline at one end; a sequencing error may be responsible. The gene calls are TRBV7-8 and TRBJ2-1; D assignment may be TRBD1 or TRBD2 (5 bases each). Germline assignment: CDR1 SGHVS and CDR2 FQNEAQ. This CDR3 has 15 amino acids. CDR3 loop: CASSLFRDPYDEQFF. In DNA form, the CDR3 reads TGTGCCAGCAGCTTATTCAGGGACCCCTACGATGAGCAGTTCTTC.

This clone was seen a handful of times. The chain recombines TRBV7-9 with TRBJ1-5; D is unclear. CDR1 and CDR2 (germline): SEHNR, FQNEAQ (reference sequence). V was clipped by 3 bases and J by 0 bases, with 9 bases between them. This CDR3 comprises 15 residues. This CDR3 is CASSFGGYSNQPQHF. The CDR3 bases are TGTGCCAGCAGCTTTGGCGGATATAGCAATCAGCCCCAGCATTTT.

The genes are TRBV7-9 and TRBJ2-1; 10 bases map to TRBD2. J was trimmed by 7 bases and V by 6 bases; bases with no gene match: 9. The CDR3 extends over 15 amino acids. Germline CDR1 SEHNR, CDR2 FQNEAQ (reference sequence). The CDR3 region is CASRRSGTSVNEQFF. The CDR3 coding sequence is TGTGCCAGCAGGCGGTCCGGGACTAGCGTGAATGAGCAGTTCTTC.

CDR3 sequence: CASSISGGFRNTEAFF. In DNA form, the CDR3 reads TGTGCCAGTAGTATTAGCGGCGGGTTCAGGAACACTGAAGCTTTCTTT. This chain joins TRBV19 and TRBJ1-1; D unclear. Trimming stripped 3 bases from V and 1 base from J, with 15 bases between. This CDR3 comprises 16 residues. Germline lookup yields CDR1 LNHDA and CDR2 SQIVND (reference sequence).

The chain uses TRBV3-1 (or the pseudogene TRBV3-2) and TRBJ1-5; D uncertain. The CDR3 runs to 14 residues. Germline V gene sequence: CDR1 LGHDT, CDR2 YNNKEL (reference sequence). The germline V and J ends were trimmed by 4 bases and 7 bases, with 14 bases remaining between them. The CDR3 loop is CASSPRTGNQPQHF. The DNA for the CDR3 is TGTGCCAGCAGCCCCCGGACGGGGAACCAGCCCCAGCATTTT.

The CDR3 DNA reads as TGTGCCACCCGGGCGGCGGCGAGCAATGAAAAACTGTTTTTT. As protein: CATRAAASNEKLFF. The chain couples TRBV15 to TRBJ1-4; D is unclear. The CDR3 covers 14 residues. V was pared by 8 bases and J by 5 bases, with 15 bases between. Germline loops: CDR1 LNHNV, CDR2 YYDKDF (reference sequence). Full variable domain (missing parts from reference TRBV15 and TRBJ1-4): DAMVIQNPRYQVTQFGKPVTLSCSQTLNHNVMYWYQQKSSQAPKLLFHYYDKDFNNEADTPDNFQSRRPNTSFCFLDIRSPGLGDTAMYLCATRAAASNEKLFFGSGTQLSVL.

This rearrangement joins TRBV7-9 to TRBJ1-5, with a weak D call TRBD1 (5 bases). The CDR3 totals 14 residues. The V and J ends lost 4 bases and 4 bases respectively, with 11 bases between them. CDR1 and CDR2 from the germline V gene are SEHNR and FQNEAQ (reference sequence). The CDR3 here is CASSSGPGNQPQHF. The DNA of the CDR3 is TGTGCCAGCAGCTCGGGACCGGGAAATCAGCCCCAGCATTTT.

This clone has only one observation. The chain carries TRBV7-9 and TRBJ1-1, with 7 nucleotides matching TRBD1. The CDR3 has 13 amino acids. V lost 4 bases and J lost 5; bases outside the gene matches: 4. Germline CDR1 and CDR2: SEHNR and FQNEAQ (reference sequence). DNA for the CDR3: TGTGCCAGCAGCTCAGGGGGACGAACTGAAGCTTTCTTT. Protein sequence: CASSSGGRTEAFF. The whole variable domain, filled in from reference TRBV7-9 and TRBJ1-1, reads DTGVSQNPRHKITKRGQNVTFRCDPISEHNRLYWYRQTLGQGPEFLTYFQNEAQLEKSRLLSDRFSAERPKGSFSTLEIQRTEQGDSAMYLCASSSGGRTEAFFGQGTRLTVV.

This clone was recorded only once. The rearrangement uses TRBV11-2 and TRBJ2-7; 10 bases fit TRBD1. From germline, CDR1 is SGHAT and CDR2 FQNNGV. The CDR3 runs to 14 residues. The trim removed 3 bases at V and 5 bases at J, leaving 4 bases unmatched. The CDR3: CASSLGTGVHEQYF. The DNA of the CDR3 is TGTGCCAGCAGCTTGGGGACAGGGGTCCACGAGCAGTACTTC. The full variable domain, rest sourced from reference TRBV11-2 and TRBJ2-7, is EAGVAQSPRYKIIEKRQSVAFWCNPISGHATLYWYQQILGQGPKLLIQFQNNGVVDDSQLPKDRFSAERLKGVDSTLKIQPAKLEDSAVYLCASSLGTGVHEQYFGPGTRLTVT.

This clone has more than one count but fewer than ten. The rearrangement uses TRBV6-6 and TRBJ1-4; D remains unclear. This CDR3 spans 14 amino acids. Germline V gene lookup returns CDR1 MNHNY and CDR2 SVGAGI (reference sequence). Trimming shortened V by 4 bases and J by 12 bases, and 18 bases separated the two germline ends. The CDR3 nucleotides read TGTGCCAGCAGTTCAATAAACGAGGGATTGGAACTGTTTTTT. It is translated as CASSSINEGLELFF.